This is a list of T cell receptor beta chains from one sample in a study of blood T cells in healthy people across ages. TCRdb re-analysed the 5' RACE reads in MiXCR, keeping a single row per CDR3 protein. The sample lists 980,000 or so distinct CDR3 sequences; about 48% were seen once. The sample taken for sequencing was blood. These receptors all stem from a man aged 25-45 years in good health. The CDR3 runs from the conserved cysteine through the conserved F or W. The order of the fields is J gene, clone size, D gene, V gene, CDR3 protein, CDR3 DNA. The D gene is left open where the match is weak. Rows give clone size only sometimes, using once, few, many, or a class for an expanded clone.

TRBJ2-7,many,.,TRBV4-1,CASSQPGQPSYEQYF,TGCGCCAGCAGCCAGCCAGGACAGCCCTCCTACGAGCAGTACTTC
TRBJ2-7,.,TRBD2,TRBV2,CASSDIPSGGPSYEQYF,TGTGCCAGCAGTGACATACCTAGCGGGGGGCCGTCCTACGAGCAGTACTTC
TRBJ2-1,.,.,TRBV11-2,CASSPRTASYNEQFF,TGTGCCAGCAGCCCCCGGACAGCCTCCTACAATGAGCAGTTCTTC
TRBJ2-7,once,TRBD1,TRBV4-3,CASSQEWTGLYEQYF,TGCGCCAGCAGCCAAGAGTGGACAGGGTTGTACGAGCAGTACTTC
TRBJ2-7,many,.,TRBV7-2,CASSLRENSYEQYF,TGTGCCAGCAGCTTACGGGAAAACTCCTACGAGCAGTACTTC
TRBJ2-1,few,.,TRBV24-1,CATSDLQGGEYNEQFF,TGTGCCACCAGTGATTTGCAGGGCGGAGAATACAATGAGCAGTTCTTC
TRBJ1-6,once,.,TRBV28,CAHGVSSSPLHF,TGTGCACATGGGGTCTCCTCCTCACCCCTCCACTTT
TRBJ2-7,.,.,TRBV5-1,CASSLVSGLSYEQYF,TGCGCCAGCAGCTTGGTATCCGGCCTGTCCTACGAGCAGTACTTC
TRBJ2-1,few,TRBD2,TRBV12-3/TRBV12-4,CASRGLAGGRYNEQFF,TGTGCCAGCAGAGGACTAGCGGGGGGCCGATACAATGAGCAGTTCTTC
TRBJ1-1,.,.,TRBV5-1,CASSSTGSITEAFF,TGCGCCAGCAGCAGCACAGGGAGTATCACTGAAGCTTTCTTT
TRBJ1-5,many,.,TRBV20-1,CSATGGSNQPQHF,TGCAGTGCTACAGGAGGTAGCAATCAGCCCCAGCATTTT
TRBJ1-2,.,.,TRBV16,CASSQSPRGEDGYTF,TGTGCCAGCAGCCAATCTCCCCGGGGAGAGGATGGCTACACCTTC
TRBJ2-7,.,.,TRBV5-1,CASSLVTGGQGDEQYF,TGCGCCAGCAGCTTGGTAACGGGAGGACAGGGTGACGAGCAGTACTTC
TRBJ2-3,once,.,TRBV27,CASSLGPGGTSTDTQYF,TGTGCCAGCAGTCTAGGCCCCGGGGGTACCAGCACAGATACGCAGTATTTT
TRBJ2-3,.,.,TRBV30,CAGTQGGEQYF,TGTGCCGGGACTCAGGGGGGGGAGCAGTATTTT
TRBJ2-1,few,TRBD2,TRBV6-5,CASSYLAGGDSYNEQFF,TGTGCCAGCAGTTACCTAGCGGGGGGGGACTCCTACAATGAGCAGTTCTTC
TRBJ1-1,.,.,TRBV20-1,CSAREVSTEAFF,TGCAGTGCTAGAGAGGTATCCACTGAAGCTTTCTTT
TRBJ2-1,.,.,TRBV27,CASSLESGEQFF,TGTGCCAGCAGTTTGGAGAGTGGTGAGCAGTTCTTC
TRBJ2-1,.,TRBD1,TRBV15,CATSRGAGQGGNEQFF,TGTGCCACCAGCAGGGGGGCTGGACAGGGCGGCAATGAGCAGTTCTTC
TRBJ2-6,.,.,TRBV20-1,CSARGPYSGANVLTF,TGCAGTGCTAGAGGGCCCTACTCTGGGGCCAACGTCCTGACTTTC
TRBJ2-3,.,.,TRBV15,CATSDGTRTFTDTQYF,TGTGCCACCAGCGATGGGACAAGGACTTTCACAGATACGCAGTATTTT
TRBJ2-7,.,.,TRBV7-2,CASSLGPRSYEQYF,TGTGCCAGCAGCTTGGGACCACGCTCCTACGAGCAGTACTTC
TRBJ1-4,many,.,TRBV12-3/TRBV12-4,CASQGNAGEKLFF,TGTGCCAGCCAGGGGAATGCTGGTGAAAAACTGTTTTTT
TRBJ2-4,.,.,TRBV6-1,CASRALVAAKNIQYF,TGTGCCAGCAGGGCCCTGGTAGCGGCCAAAAACATTCAGTACTTC
TRBJ2-1,few,TRBD1,TRBV28,CASSLRTGKGEQFF,TGTGCCAGCAGTCTCCGGACAGGGAAGGGCGAGCAGTTCTTC
TRBJ2-7,.,TRBD1,TRBV6-1,CASSVRGPTYEQYF,TGTGCCAGCAGTGTTAGGGGGCCAACCTACGAGCAGTACTTC
TRBJ2-1,.,TRBD2,TRBV30,CAWRLSGGAGNEQFF,TGTGCCTGGAGATTAAGCGGGGGGGCCGGGAATGAGCAGTTCTTC
TRBJ1-5,.,.,TRBV4-1,CASSQELSQGNQPQHF,TGCGCCAGCAGCCAAGAACTAAGCCAAGGCAATCAGCCCCAGCATTTT
TRBJ2-5,few,.,TRBV12-3/TRBV12-4,CASRNAVGFGNEETQYF,TGTGCCAGCAGGAACGCGGTGGGGTTCGGAAACGAAGAGACCCAGTACTTC
TRBJ1-2,few,.,TRBV16,CASSQVDAGGYTF,TGTGCCAGCAGCCAAGTCGATGCGGGTGGCTACACCTTC
TRBJ2-7,few,TRBD1,TRBV4-2,CASSQDWRTGTEQYF,TGTGCCAGCAGCCAAGATTGGCGGACAGGGACCGAGCAGTACTTC
TRBJ2-1,.,TRBD2,TRBV20-1,CSATLTSGGARDEQFF,TGCAGTGCTACCTTGACTAGCGGGGGGGCCCGGGATGAGCAGTTCTTC
TRBJ1-4,.,TRBD1,TRBV7-9,CASRLGFRQGGEKLFF,TGTGCCAGCAGGCTTGGATTTCGACAGGGGGGTGAAAAACTGTTTTTT
TRBJ2-7,few,TRBD2,TRBV27,CASSRSFLGLTARTYEQYF,TGTGCCAGCAGCCGATCTTTTTTGGGACTAACAGCGAGGACCTACGAGCAGTACTTC
TRBJ2-5,.,TRBD1,TRBV10-3,CAISEGQGRGIGETQYF,TGTGCCATCAGTGAAGGACAGGGGAGAGGGATAGGCGAGACCCAGTACTTC
TRBJ2-1,.,.,TRBV4-1,CASSQGDLDSLHYNEQFF,TGCGCCAGCAGCCAAGGGGACTTAGACTCTCTCCACTACAATGAGCAGTTCTTC
TRBJ1-4,.,TRBD1,TRBV29-1,CSVTGQENEKLFF,TGCAGCGTTACGGGACAGGAGAATGAAAAACTGTTTTTT
TRBJ2-7,.,.,TRBV7-2,CASSSIYGTIEQYF,TGTGCCAGCAGCTCGATTTACGGCACGATTGAGCAGTACTTC
TRBJ2-7,.,.,TRBV5-1,CASSPQAREQYF,TGCGCCAGCAGCCCACAGGCTCGGGAGCAGTACTTC
TRBJ1-4,many,TRBD1,TRBV10-3,CAISPGQGGSGKLFF,TGTGCCATCAGTCCTGGACAGGGGGGAAGTGGAAAACTGTTTTTT
TRBJ2-3,.,.,TRBV12-3/TRBV12-4,CASSEGTTQYF,TGTGCCAGCTCGGAGGGGACTACGCAGTATTTT
TRBJ1-1,.,.,TRBV5-1,CAGSPERLNTEAFF,TGCGCCGGCAGCCCGGAAAGACTGAACACTGAAGCTTTCTTT
TRBJ2-5,once,TRBD2,TRBV20-1,CSAPPGAGGSYERYF,TGCAGTGCTCCCCCGGGAGCGGGGGGATCCTACGAGCGGTACTTC
TRBJ2-5,few,.,TRBV20-1,CSARDPRGQETQYF,TGCAGTGCTAGAGACCCGCGGGGTCAAGAGACCCAGTACTTC
TRBJ1-5,.,.,TRBV20-1,CSAKGVGRGNQPQHF,TGCAGTGCTAAGGGTGTGGGTAGGGGCAATCAGCCCCAGCATTTT
TRBJ2-5,few,.,TRBV2,CASSEQGQEVETQYF,TGTGCCAGCAGTGAACAGGGCCAGGAGGTAGAGACCCAGTACTTC
TRBJ2-7,.,.,TRBV24-1,CATSDRNKGFEQYF,TGTGCCACCAGTGATAGGAACAAGGGGTTCGAGCAGTACTTC
TRBJ1-2,.,.,TRBV7-2,CASSLTGAQGYTF,TGTGCCAGCAGCTTAACGGGGGCGCAGGGCTACACCTTC
TRBJ2-3,.,.,TRBV5-1,CAGSLLTRAADTQYF,TGCGCCGGCAGCTTGTTGACCAGGGCTGCAGATACGCAGTATTTT
TRBJ2-2,.,TRBD1,TRBV2,CASNKALGTGVAAANTGELFF,TGTGCCAGCAACAAAGCTCTGGGTACAGGGGTCGCGGCAGCGAACACCGGGGAGCTGTTTTTT
TRBJ2-3,once,.,TRBV7-2,CAGSLPYRGFGRGDTQYF,TGTGCCGGCAGCTTACCTTACCGGGGGTTTGGTCGCGGAGATACGCAGTATTTT